What follows are 21 T cell receptor beta chains derived from one specimen sequenced in a study of cytomegalovirus exposure and HLA in healthy donors. Both 60 Vbeta primers and 13 Jbeta primers went into the PCR. The data were produced by immunoSEQ multiplex PCR, yet TCRdb's version contains in-frame clones alone and is incomplete. The data show 100,000 to 150,000 clones, 80% to 90% seen once. The material sequenced was PBMCs. The origin of the receptors is a middle-aged woman in good health and CMV-seropositive.

Here the CDR3 DNA reads TGTGCCAGCAGCTTGCTAGCGGGACCCGGCGGGGAGCTGTTTTTT. Translated, it gives CASSLLAGPGGELFF. The chain is built from TRBV5-6 and TRBJ2-2; TRBD2 matches at 9 bases. This CDR3 is 15 amino acids long. CDR1 SGHDT and CDR2 YYEEEE come from the germline V gene. The V and J ends lost 1 base and 7 bases, in that order; junction bases with no gene match: 5.

The V call is TRBV10-3, the J call TRBJ1-2; D gene unclear. This CDR3 is 12 amino acids long. Trimming removed 2 bases from V and 4 bases from J, with 5 bases in between. The germline CDR1 and CDR2 sequences are ENHRY and SYGVKD. CDR3 bases: TGTGCCATCAGTGAGGCGCTCTATGGCTACACCTTC. Amino acid sequence: CAISEALYGYTF.

The chain links TRBV11-2 to TRBJ2-5; 12 bases align to TRBD2. With V trimmed by 3 bases and J by 1 base, 12 bases remained unmatched. The CDR3 consists of 19 residues. Germline values: CDR1 SGHAT, CDR2 FQNNGV. In DNA form, the CDR3 reads TGTGCCAGCAGCTTCTCTAGAGGACTAGCGGGAATATTCCAAGAGACCCAGTACTTC. This encodes CASSFSRGLAGIFQETQYF.

The chain links TRBV5-3 to TRBJ1-1; TRBD1 might be the D (5 bases). TRBV5-3 is sorted into the ORF group, with uncertain function. The CDR3 has 13 amino acids. V lost 9 bases to trimming and J lost 1 base, with 13 bases between them. CDR3 residues: CATPGLRNTEAFF. DNA for the CDR3: TGTGCCACGCCGGGACTGAGGAACACTGAAGCTTTCTTT.

The V and J genes are TRBV28 and TRBJ1-5; TRBD1 agrees at 8 bases. J gave up 3 bases and V 5 bases, and 12 bases lay outside the gene matches. Germline V gives CDR1 MDHEN, CDR2 SYDVKM. This CDR3 is built from 17 residues. The CDR3 nucleotides read TGTGCCAGCAGTCATATGTCAGGGGGCCTTATCAATCAGCCCCAGCATTTT. Translation: CASSHMSGGLINQPQHF.

This rearrangement joins TRBV27 to TRBJ1-5; the D is unclear. The CDR3 covers 14 residues. Germline V gene lookup returns CDR1 MNHEY and CDR2 SMNVEV (reference sequence). V lost 6 bases to trimming and J lost 6 bases, with 15 bases between them. The CDR3 DNA is TGTGCCAGCAGGGAGAACAACGAAGGTCAGCCCCAGCATTTT. It specifies CASRENNEGQPQHF.

The CDR3 nucleotides read TGTGCCAGCACCTCCTTCCGGCAGAGCGGGAGCTCCTACGAGCAGTACTTC. This sequence encodes CASTSFRQSGSSYEQYF. The chain joins TRBV28 to TRBJ2-7; 8 bases fit TRBD2. This CDR3 has 17 amino acids. V was clipped by 7 bases and J by 0 bases; unmatched bases: 14. The germline V gene encodes CDR1 MDHEN and CDR2 SYDVKM.

V and J are TRBV28 and TRBJ2-7, with 8 bases matching TRBD1. The CDR3 covers 16 residues. The V gene's germline CDR1 is MDHEN and CDR2 SYDVKM. V gave up 1 base and J gave up 0 bases; unmatched junction bases: 5. The CDR3 spells CASSLYGTGLSYEQYF. The CDR3 nucleotides read TGTGCCAGCAGTTTATACGGGACAGGACTCTCCTACGAGCAGTACTTC.

The V and J genes are TRBV19 and TRBJ2-1, with 10 bases identical to TRBD2. This CDR3 spans 16 amino acids. CDR1 is LNHDA, CDR2 SQIVND, per germline (reference sequence). V lost 6 bases, J lost 7 bases, and 12 bases stayed unmatched. The CDR3 DNA sequence: TGTGCCAGTAGACCTAAACTAGCGGGGAAAATGAATGAGCAGTTCTTC. Its translation: CASRPKLAGKMNEQFF.

The chain combines TRBV6-1 with TRBJ1-4, with 9 nucleotides matching TRBD1. The CDR3 covers 15 residues. Trimming removed 4 bases from V and 8 bases from J; junction bases left unmatched: 8. Germline lookup yields CDR1 MNHNS and CDR2 SASEGT. This CDR3 is CASSARDRVQEKLFF. The CDR3 bases are TGTGCCAGCAGTGCCCGGGACAGGGTACAGGAAAAACTGTTTTTT.

The chain employs TRBV4-1 and TRBJ2-4; D gene ambiguous. The ends were cut back, 0 bases at V and 0 bases at J, with 24 bases in the middle. The CDR3 spans 21 residues. Looked up from germline, CDR1 is MGHRA and CDR2 is YSYEKL. In nucleotides, the CDR3 is TGCGCCAGCAGCCAAGATTTCCGGCCGATCTACTACCCCCTAGCCAAAAACATTCAGTACTTC. The encoded protein is CASSQDFRPIYYPLAKNIQYF.

This chain connects TRBV29-1 to TRBJ1-2; no definite D call. V was pared by 3 bases and J by 1 base, with 9 bases between. CDR1 is SQVTM, CDR2 ANQGSEA, per germline. This CDR3 has 13 amino acids. The CDR3 is CSVEWPLNYGYTF. CDR3 in DNA: TGCAGCGTTGAGTGGCCGCTTAACTATGGCTACACCTTC.

This chain connects TRBV9 to TRBJ1-2, with D possibly TRBD1 on 6 matching bases. Germline CDR1 reads SGDLS; CDR2 reads YYNGEE. V lost 0 bases to trimming and J lost 3 bases, with 9 bases between them. The CDR3 length is 14 residues. The DNA for the CDR3 is TGTGCCAGCAGCGTAGGAGGGGGAGACTATGGCTACACCTTC. Translating gives CASSVGGGDYGYTF.

This clone occurred a few times. This chain links TRBV5-1 with TRBJ2-5, with TRBD1 identical over 7 bases. This CDR3 comprises 14 residues. Germline CDR1 reads SGHRS; CDR2 reads YFSETQ. V dropped 0 bases and J dropped 5; count of bases not matched to a gene: 4. The CDR3 here is CASSLATGVETQYF. CDR3 coding DNA: TGCGCCAGCAGCTTGGCTACAGGGGTGGAGACCCAGTACTTC.

A few counts support this clone. This chain connects TRBV5-1 to TRBJ2-1; 11 nucleotides line up with TRBD2. V was pared by 3 bases and J by 3 bases, with 5 bases of the junction left unmatched. The germline V gene has CDR1 SGHRS and CDR2 YFSETQ. There are 16 residues in the CDR3. The CDR3: CASSSDSGRGYNEQFF. CDR3 DNA sequence: TGCGCCAGCAGCTCGGATAGCGGGAGGGGCTACAATGAGCAGTTCTTC.

This CDR3 reads CASSLGLAYEQYF. The CDR3 region has the DNA TGTGCCAGCAGCTTAGGACTAGCCTACGAGCAGTACTTC. The gene calls are TRBV11-2 and TRBJ2-5; a possible D gene is TRBD2 (6 bases). The J call may be faulty, since TRBJ2-7 better matches the DNA end. The germline gives CDR1 SGHAT, CDR2 FQNNGV. The CDR3 has 13 residues.

This chain links TRBV30 with TRBJ2-7; D is perhaps TRBD2 (5 bases). Germline V lookup: CDR1 GTSNPN, CDR2 SVGIG (reference sequence). This CDR3 region has 12 residues. Between the trimmed V and J ends, which lost 1 base and 3 bases, there was a span of 7 bases. The chain's CDR3 is CAWSAGIYEQYF. CDR3 nucleotide sequence: TGTGCCTGGAGTGCGGGGATCTACGAGCAGTACTTC.

The chain uses TRBV7-8 and TRBJ1-1; 7 bases line up with TRBD1. CDR1 and CDR2 (germline): SGHVS, FQNEAQ. CDR3 length equals 15 residues. Trimming took 0 bases from V and 2 from J; bases not matched to a gene: 3. CDR3 nucleotides: TGTGCCAGCAGCTTAGCGGGGACAGTAAACACTGAAGCTTTCTTT. This codes for CASSLAGTVNTEAFF.

CDR3 region: CASSPVGQTRNYGYTF. The CDR3 nucleotides are TGCGCCAGCAGCCCTGTCGGACAAACCAGGAACTATGGCTACACCTTC. The chain recombines TRBV4-1 with TRBJ1-2, with D possibly matching TRBD1 (5 bases). Germline assignment: CDR1 MGHRA and CDR2 YSYEKL. The ends were cut back, 4 bases at V and 2 bases at J, with 17 bases in the middle. The CDR3 is 16 residues long.

This clone was picked up a small number of times. CDR3 residues: CASSPLEGGETQYF. The DNA of the CDR3 is TGTGCCAGCAGTCCCTTAGAGGGAGGAGAGACCCAGTACTTC. This chain connects TRBV28 to TRBJ2-5, with TRBD2 as a possible D gene (6 bases). Germline V gene lookup returns CDR1 MDHEN and CDR2 SYDVKM. With 5 bases removed from V and 4 bases from J, the gap between germline ends came to 14 bases. The CDR3 has 14 amino acids.

The J gene is TRBJ2-1, the V gene TRBV7-3, with TRBD2 matching over 7 bases. V trimming: 4 bases; J trimming: 5 bases; junction bases outside the gene matches: 5. The CDR3 contains 14 residues. Germline-derived CDR1 and CDR2 are SGHTA and FQGTGA. Here the CDR3 DNA reads TGTGCCAGCAGCTCCTCCGGGACTAACAATGAGCAGTTCTTC. Amino acids: CASSSSGTNNEQFF. Full variable domain (rest looked up from reference TRBV7-3 and TRBJ2-1): GAGVSQTPSNKVTEKGKYVELRCDPISGHTALYWYRQSLGQGPEFLIYFQGTGAADDSGLPNDRFFAVRPEGSVSTLKIQRTERGDSAVYLCASSSSGTNNEQFFGPGTRLTVL.